This TCR beta chain comes out of a study of cytomegalovirus exposure and HLA in healthy donors. Study overall: Among the roughly 400 genotyped donors, around 81% were placed in the Caucasian-associated ancestry cluster. Findings and limits, study-wide: One variant, a missense change in DCLRE1C, was linked in a later analysis to TCR beta V- and J-gene trimming. A previous analysis found most TCR beta V segments productive roughly 87% or roughly 30% of the time.

A remark on this clone: Its target is not known.

A multiplex PCR was run with 60 Vbeta primers and 13 Jbeta primers. In the original analysis: Later, an analysis found about 77 million unique TCR beta chains, and 8.5 million to 14 million of these were shared. Assay: immunoSEQ multiplex PCR; the TCRdb copy retains only in-frame clones and omits some. The V and J calls and clone size were taken over from that table, and D and trimming were inferred from the DNA. The repertoire consists of tens of thousands of clones, with approximately 81% occurring once and the leading ten covering 6.2%. CDR1 is SGDLS and CDR2 is YYNGEE in the germline V gene. The CDR3 length is 15 residues. J lost 5 bases, V lost 4 bases, and 9 bases had no gene match.

J is TRBJ2-7 and V is TRBV9, with 10 nucleotides matching TRBD1. Sequencing used PBMCs. The origin of this receptor is a woman in her forties or fifties in good health and CMV-seropositive. Here the CDR3 DNA reads TGTGCCAGCAGCACAGCCGGGACAGGGGCCGACGAGCAGTACTTC. Its translation: CASSTAGTGADEQYF.